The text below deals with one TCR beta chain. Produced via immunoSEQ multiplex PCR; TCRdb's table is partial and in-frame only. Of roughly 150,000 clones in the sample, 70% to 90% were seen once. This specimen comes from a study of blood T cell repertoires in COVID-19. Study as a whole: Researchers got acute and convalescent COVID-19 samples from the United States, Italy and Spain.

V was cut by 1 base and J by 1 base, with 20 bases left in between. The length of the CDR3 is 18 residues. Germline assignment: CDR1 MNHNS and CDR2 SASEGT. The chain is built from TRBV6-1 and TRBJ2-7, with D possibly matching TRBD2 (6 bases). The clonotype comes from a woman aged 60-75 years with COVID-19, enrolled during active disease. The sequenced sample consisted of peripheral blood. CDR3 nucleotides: TGTGCCAGCAGTGAAGGGTTGAGGGCGGGACTGAGTTCCTACGAGCAGTACTTC. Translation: CASSEGLRAGLSSYEQYF.